The rows below give T cell receptor beta chains drawn from one sample of a study of T cell changes during pregnancy in multiple sclerosis. Assay used: immunoSEQ multiplex PCR; TCRdb lists only in-frame clones, some missing. The sample lists about 77,000 clones; approximately 94% were seen once. The sample consisted of peripheral blood, taken after pregnancy. These receptors all stem from a female donor in good health, enrolled as a control in a pregnancy study. Both conserved end residues are trimmed from each CDR3.

v_gene,j_gene,CDR3aa
TRBV5-6,TRBJ2-7,ASSKVERGGYEQY
TRBV9,TRBJ2-3,ASCRGERGATSTDTQY
TRBV4-2,TRBJ1-4,ASSQAPVADEKLF
TRBV7-2,TRBJ2-6,ASIQGQGWANVLT
TRBV6-1,TRBJ2-3,ASSVGLAGADTQY
TRBV30,TRBJ2-5,AWSPSGGVKETQY
TRBV30,TRBJ1-3,AWSVQRGNTIY
TRBV5-4,TRBJ2-6,ASSPKDRNSGSGANVLT
TRBV19,TRBJ2-3,ASSTSGSDTQY
TRBV27,TRBJ2-7,ASSFAAARGYEQY
TRBV5-4,TRBJ2-3,ASSPKAGADTQY
TRBV4-2,TRBJ2-1,ASSPGLARNEQF
TRBV4-1,TRBJ2-1,ASSPTRLNEQF
TRBV6-4,TRBJ2-1,ASSVTGVDNEQF
TRBV6-1,TRBJ2-2,ASSVLPGDTGELF
TRBV7-3,TRBJ2-1,ASSLGTSDGGQF
TRBV28,TRBJ1-1,ASTFYKNTEAF
TRBV6-6,TRBJ2-7,ASARSEAYEQY
TRBV7-2,TRBJ2-5,ASSLRLASQETQY